These 19 T cell receptor beta chains were sequenced from one sample in a study of blood T cell repertoires in COVID-19. Profiled with immunoSEQ multiplex PCR; TCRdb holds only in-frame clones, not every one. Found here are tens of thousands of clones, roughly 83% of them singletons; the top ten hold approximately 12%. Sequencing input: peripheral blood. These receptors came from a human donor in a cohort sampled during active COVID-19.

V usage is TRBV30 and J usage is TRBJ2-7; D might be TRBD1 (5 bases). From germline, CDR1 is GTSNPN and CDR2 SVGIG (reference sequence). Trimming cost V 4 bases and J 0 bases, with 13 bases left between them. The CDR3 runs 14 residues. CDR3 sequence reads: CAWTRSGISYEQYF. CDR3 nucleotide sequence: TGTGCCTGGACCCGGTCAGGGATCTCCTACGAGCAGTACTTC.

This chain's CDR3 is CASSPGQGEAGEIYEQYF. The CDR3 DNA follows: TGTGCCAGCAGTCCGGGACAGGGGGAAGCGGGGGAGATTTACGAGCAGTACTTC. The chain is built from TRBV5-5 and TRBJ2-7, with 11 bases fitting TRBD1. Unmatched junction bases numbered 17, after V lost 5 bases and J lost 4 bases. Per germline, CDR1 SGHKS and CDR2 YYEKEE (reference sequence). The CDR3 contains 18 residues.

The chain is built from TRBV7-9 and TRBJ1-4, with D unclear. Germline V gene lookup returns CDR1 SEHNR and CDR2 FQNEAQ (reference sequence). Trimming removed 5 bases from V and 3 bases from J, with 7 bases in between. The CDR3 extends over 13 amino acids. CDR3 residues: CASSLRPNEKLFF. CDR3 nucleotide sequence: TGTGCCAGCAGCCTGAGGCCTAATGAAAAACTGTTTTTT.

The chain links TRBV3-1 (or the pseudogene TRBV3-2) to TRBJ1-1; 8 nucleotides match TRBD1. Germline loops: CDR1 LGHDT, CDR2 YNNKEL (reference sequence). This CDR3 has 18 amino acids. V trimming: 0 bases; J trimming: 6 bases; junction bases outside the gene matches: 15. The CDR3 DNA reads TGTGCCAGCAGCCAAGAGAAGGCAGGGGGCGCTGATAGGCCTGAAGCTTTCTTT. Its protein is CASSQEKAGGADRPEAFF.

The rearrangement links TRBV4-1 to TRBJ1-6; no definite D call. The V gene's germline CDR1 is MGHRA and CDR2 YSYEKL. This CDR3 is built from 15 residues. The V gene lost 2 bases and the J gene lost 9 bases, with 14 bases spanning the gap. Here the CDR3 reads CASSQPRGNGSPLHF. The DNA for the CDR3 is TGCGCCAGCAGCCAACCTAGAGGAAATGGTTCACCCCTCCACTTT.

The chain is built from TRBV28 and TRBJ2-6; 7 bases line up with TRBD2. Germline V gives CDR1 MDHEN, CDR2 SYDVKM. The CDR3 is made up of 16 amino acids. V shed 3 bases, J shed 2 bases, and the junction held 4 bases outside the gene matches. CDR3 residues: CASSFRGVTGANVLTF. CDR3 nucleotide sequence: TGTGCCAGCAGTTTCCGGGGGGTTACTGGGGCCAACGTCCTGACTTTC.

The rearrangement links TRBV5-1 to TRBJ2-5, with 8 positions matching TRBD1. Losses at the gene ends were 1 base for V and 4 bases for J; bases not matched to a gene: 6. Germline lookup yields CDR1 SGHRS and CDR2 YFSETQ. The CDR3 is 15 amino acids. CDR3 in DNA: TGCGCCAGCAGCTTGAGGACAGGGCAAGGAGAGACCCAGTACTTC. Translation gives CASSLRTGQGETQYF.

The CDR3 nucleotides are TGTGCCAGTTCGGACCGGAGGGGGGGCGCGGAGGGCTACACCTTC. Its translation: CASSDRRGGAEGYTF. This sequence joins TRBV19 and TRBJ1-2; D perhaps matches TRBD1 (6 bases). The V and J ends lost 8 bases and 8 bases respectively, with 24 bases between them. The CDR3 consists of 15 residues. From germline, CDR1 is LNHDA and CDR2 SQIVND (reference sequence).

V and J are TRBV2 and TRBJ2-7; 8 nucleotides agree with TRBD1. The J segment lost 5 bases and the V segment lost 4 bases, leaving 10 bases of the junction unmatched. Germline V gives CDR1 SNHLY, CDR2 FYNNEI. This CDR3 is 15 amino acids long. CDR3 bases: TGTGCCAGCAGTGTGAGCACAGGGGGTACCCACGAGCAGTACTTC. The encoded protein is CASSVSTGGTHEQYF.

This chain joins TRBV7-2 and TRBJ2-2; D is unresolved. V lost 2 bases and J 6 bases, leaving 7 bases between the germline ends. The CDR3 runs 13 residues. Germline V gives CDR1 SGHTA, CDR2 FQGNSA. CDR3 nucleotides: TGTGCCAGCAGCTTAAATCAGGCCGGGGAGCTGTTTTTT. The encoded protein is CASSLNQAGELFF. Using reference TRBV7-2 and TRBJ2-2 for the parts outside the CDR3, the full variable domain is GAGVSQSPSNKVTEKGKDVELRCDPISGHTALYWYRQSLGQGLEFLIYFQGNSAPDKSGLPSDRFSAERTGGSVSTLTIQRTQQEDSAVYLCASSLNQAGELFFGEGSRLTVL.

The rearrangement joins TRBV6-6 to TRBJ1-5; TRBD1 might be the D (6 bases). The V gene lost 3 bases and the J gene lost 4 bases, with 10 bases spanning the gap. The CDR3 contains 14 residues. The germline CDR1 and CDR2 sequences are MNHNY and SVGAGI (reference sequence). In nucleotides, the CDR3 is TGTGCCAGCAGTTATGGGGGCCTGAATCAGCCCCAGCATTTT. Residues: CASSYGGLNQPQHF.

The chain uses TRBV9 and TRBJ1-1, with TRBD1 as a possible D gene (5 bases). This CDR3 comprises 14 residues. The germline V gene has CDR1 SGDLS and CDR2 YYNGEE. V lost 6 bases, J lost 1 base, and 13 bases lay in between. CDR3 sequence (DNA): TGTGCCAGCAAAAGTGGGGCGGCGAACACTGAAGCTTTCTTT. Its translation is CASKSGAANTEAFF.

This clone was seen just once. The chain combines TRBV9 with TRBJ2-2; 8 bases match TRBD1. After removal of 0 bases from V and 1 base from J, the junction contained 2 bases not matched to a gene. The germline V gene has CDR1 SGDLS and CDR2 YYNGEE. The CDR3 consists of 16 residues. The CDR3 nucleotides are TGTGCCAGCAGCGTAGCAGGGGGCAAGAACACCGGGGAGCTGTTTTTT. Protein: CASSVAGGKNTGELFF.

The J gene is TRBJ2-7, the V gene TRBV7-9; 9 bases line up with TRBD1. The trim removed 1 base at V and 2 bases at J, leaving 6 bases unmatched. The CDR3 spans 16 residues. Germline V gene sequence: CDR1 SEHNR, CDR2 FQNEAQ (reference sequence). The CDR3 sequence: CASSLDDRGLTYEQYF. The CDR3, as DNA: TGTGCCAGCAGCTTAGACGACAGGGGGTTAACCTACGAGCAGTACTTC.

The rearrangement joins TRBV2 to TRBJ2-1, with TRBD1 identical over 7 bases. This CDR3 contains 12 residues. In germline, CDR1 is SNHLY, CDR2 FYNNEI. Unmatched junction bases numbered 2, after V lost 4 bases and J lost 8 bases. The CDR3 bases are TGTGCCAGCAGTGGAGGGGGCGATGAGCAGTTCTTC. Its protein product is CASSGGGDEQFF.

This clone was observed a handful of times. The V call is TRBV27, the J call TRBJ1-2; D is possibly TRBD1 (6 bases). Germline values: CDR1 MNHEY, CDR2 SMNVEV (reference sequence). The CDR3 totals 15 residues. V dropped 6 bases and J dropped 4 bases, with 18 bases sitting between them. This CDR3 reads CASRSGQTEIYGYTF. CDR3 bases: TGTGCCAGCAGGAGTGGACAGACCGAAATCTATGGCTACACCTTC.

This clone was picked up a small number of times. The V and J genes are TRBV9 and TRBJ2-1; 7 nucleotides align to TRBD1. Per germline, CDR1 SGDLS and CDR2 YYNGEE. The CDR3 has 15 residues. J was trimmed by 3 bases and V by 3 bases; bases with no gene match: 6. The CDR3 region is CASSAPGQLYNEQFF. Here the CDR3 DNA reads TGTGCCAGCAGCGCTCCGGGACAGCTCTACAATGAGCAGTTCTTC.

V and J are TRBV6-5 and TRBJ1-5; TRBD1 matches at 8 bases. The V and J ends lost 8 bases and 4 bases, in that order; junction bases with no gene match: 4. The CDR3 runs 13 residues. Germline V gene sequence: CDR1 MNHEY, CDR2 SVGAGI. The DNA for the CDR3 is TGTGCCAGCGGACAGGGTCGAAATCAGCCCCAGCATTTT. The encoded protein is CASGQGRNQPQHF.

The CDR3 loop reads CASSGTSIPNEKLFF. CDR3 sequence (DNA): TGTGCCAGCAGCGGGACATCGATACCTAATGAAAAACTGTTTTTT. The chain recombines TRBV9 with TRBJ1-4; D perhaps matches TRBD1 (5 bases). CDR3 length: 15 residues. Between the trimmed V and J ends, which lost 3 bases and 3 bases, there was a span of 12 bases. CDR1 is SGDLS and CDR2 is YYNGEE in the germline V gene. Drawing the rest from reference TRBV9 and TRBJ1-4, the complete variable domain is DSGVTQTPKHLITATGQRVTLRCSPRSGDLSVYWYQQSLDQGLQFLIQYYNGEERAKGNILERFSAQQFPDLHSELNLSSLELGDSALYFCASSGTSIPNEKLFFGSGTQLSVL.